What follows is one T cell receptor (beta chain) and its context. TCRdb independently ran MiXCR on the 5' RACE reads; one entry per CDR3 protein. The sample yields 190,000 or so distinct CDR3 sequences, around 30% seen once. The data derive from a study of T-cell memory formation after mild COVID-19. Sequencing used PBMCs or a T cell subset sorted from them (not recorded which). The clonotype comes from an adult woman who had mild COVID-19 (a few samples of this study predate the infection). Cell type and time point are not known.

CDR3 region: CATSDPRTQGSDEQFF. The CDR3 bases are TGTGCCACCAGTGACCCCAGGACTCAGGGGTCGGATGAGCAGTTCTTC. The chain employs TRBV24-1 and TRBJ2-1; the D gene is possibly TRBD1 (6 bases). Trimming stripped 4 bases from V and 8 bases from J, with 20 bases between. Germline values: CDR1 KGHDR, CDR2 SFDVKD. The CDR3 totals 16 residues.